The present TCR beta chain was sequenced within a study of immunodeficiency (dated by TCRdb to the late 2010s). About the study as a whole: Repertoire analysis was done to look for VDJ recombination defects and oligoclonality. General study outcomes and caveats: Based on top-100 and total clonotype frequencies, severe oligoclonality showed up in patient CD8+ T cells, whereas patient CD4+ T cells did not show severe oligoclonality. V-J pairing and productive entropy of CD4+ T cells appeared to be similar between patients and controls. In entropy comparisons, n=3 (open circles) was shown for patients versus healthy controls, and a thymic development effect was only suggested as possible.

Naive CD4 T cells, and even more so naive CD8 T cells, were reduced in the patients, while effector memory subpopulations were expanded. Before TCR sequencing, CD3+CD4+ T cells were sorted out of fresh PBMCs. V is clipped by 7 bases and J by 2 bases, and the sequence between their germline boundaries is 14 bases long. There are 13 amino acids in the CDR3, from cysteine to phenylalanine inclusive. Solely the CDR3 DNA is kept, with 39 bases framed from the first base. CDR1 and CDR2, per the germline V gene (reference sequence), are GTSNPN and SVGIG. About this clone itself: The target of this receptor is not known. Per-base quality was not reported, and no clone a single base away is much larger than it.

After extraction using the QIAamp DNA Blood Mini Kit, genomic DNA was sent off for immunoSEQ repertoire analysis. CDR3 regions were amplified by multiplex PCR from a standard quantity of genomic DNA template. PCR products were sequenced on an Illumina platform. The published analysis was carried out like this. Sequences were mapped to a reference, using V, D and J gene definitions from IMGT. To eliminate PCR and sequencing errors, a nearest-neighbor clustering algorithm combined closely related sequences. V, D and J usage was examined in productive unique and total sequences using ImmunoSEQ Analyzer tools along with R version 3.6.1. TCRdb re-hosts the immuneACCESS table, in-frame sequences only. Its copies lack some clones; in the studies checked, an unresolved V gene accounts for under half of them, and the cause for the rest is not known. The V and J calls and clone size are taken from that table; D and trimming were inferred from the DNA. The sample table holds a few thousand clones, of which roughly 86% were seen once. The top ten hold 19% of the sample.

The clonotype was recovered from a woman in her late teens or twenties with POLD1 deficiency. The sample was CD4+ T cells from blood. This chain is built from TRBV30 and TRBJ1-2, and the D gene may be TRBD1, 5 bases matching. The CDR3 has the sequence CASRDLANYGYTF. At the DNA level, the sequence is TGTGCCTCGAGGGACCTTGCAAACTATGGCTACACCTTC. Reference TRBV30 and TRBJ1-2 genes cover what lies past the CDR3, so the full variable domain is SQTIHQWPATLVQPVGSPLSLECTVEGTSNPNLYWYRQAAGRGLQLLFYSVGIGQISSEVPQNLSASRPQDRQFILSSKKLLLSDSGFYLCASRDLANYGYTFGSGTRLTVV.